This T cell receptor beta chain was recorded in a study of beta chain features in type 1 diabetes. The CDR3 extends over 15 amino acids. V lost 6 bases, J lost 6 bases, and 11 bases stayed unmatched. Germline V CDR1 and CDR2: SGHTA, FQGNSA. The entirety of the isolated RNA underwent reverse transcription, so expressed TCRB transcripts were sequenced. Sequenced by immunoSEQ multiplex PCR; TCRdb stores in-frame clones only, minus some. The sample has some 140,000 clones; approximately 9.2% are singletons. The rearrangement links TRBV7-2 to TRBJ2-3, with 8 nucleotides matching TRBD1. Sequenced input: central memory CD4+ T cells from blood. This clonotype originated in a young man in good health. CDR3 loop: CASSREQGVIDTQYF. As DNA, the CDR3 is TGTGCCAGCAGTCGAGAACAGGGGGTTATTGATACGCAGTATTTT.